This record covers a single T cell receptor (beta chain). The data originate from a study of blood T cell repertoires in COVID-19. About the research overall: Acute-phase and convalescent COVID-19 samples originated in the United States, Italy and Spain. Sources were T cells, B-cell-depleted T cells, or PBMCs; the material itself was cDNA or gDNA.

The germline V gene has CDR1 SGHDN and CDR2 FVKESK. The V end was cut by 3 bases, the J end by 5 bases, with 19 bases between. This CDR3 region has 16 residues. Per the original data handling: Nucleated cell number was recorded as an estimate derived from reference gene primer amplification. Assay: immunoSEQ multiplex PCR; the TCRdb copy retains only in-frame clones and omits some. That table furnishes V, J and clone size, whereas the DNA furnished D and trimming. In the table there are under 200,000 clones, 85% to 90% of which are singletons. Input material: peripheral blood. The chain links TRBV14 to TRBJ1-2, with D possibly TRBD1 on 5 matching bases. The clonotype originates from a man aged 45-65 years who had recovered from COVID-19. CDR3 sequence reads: CASSHSIKGLEYGYTF. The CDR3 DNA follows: TGTGCCAGCAGCCATTCAATTAAGGGGCTGGAATATGGCTACACCTTC.